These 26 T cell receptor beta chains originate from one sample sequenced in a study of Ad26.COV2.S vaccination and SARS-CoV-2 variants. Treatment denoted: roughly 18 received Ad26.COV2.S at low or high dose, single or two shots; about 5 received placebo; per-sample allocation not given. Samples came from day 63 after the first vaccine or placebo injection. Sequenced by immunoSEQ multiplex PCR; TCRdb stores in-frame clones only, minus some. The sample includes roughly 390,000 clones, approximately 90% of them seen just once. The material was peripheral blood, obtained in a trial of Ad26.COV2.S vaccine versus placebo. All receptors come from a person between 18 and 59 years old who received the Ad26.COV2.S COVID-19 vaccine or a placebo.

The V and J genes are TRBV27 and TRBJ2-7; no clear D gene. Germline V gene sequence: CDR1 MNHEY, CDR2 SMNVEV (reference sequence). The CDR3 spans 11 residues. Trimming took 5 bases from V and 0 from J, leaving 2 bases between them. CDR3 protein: CASSTSYEQYF. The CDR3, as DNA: TGTGCCAGCAGTACCTCCTACGAGCAGTACTTC.

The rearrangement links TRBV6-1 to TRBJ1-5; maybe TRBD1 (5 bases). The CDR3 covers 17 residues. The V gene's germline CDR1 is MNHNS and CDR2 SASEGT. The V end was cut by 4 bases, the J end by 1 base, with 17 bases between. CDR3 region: CASSARRGFGSNQPQHF. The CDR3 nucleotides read TGTGCCAGCAGTGCACGGAGGGGATTCGGGAGCAATCAGCCCCAGCATTTT.

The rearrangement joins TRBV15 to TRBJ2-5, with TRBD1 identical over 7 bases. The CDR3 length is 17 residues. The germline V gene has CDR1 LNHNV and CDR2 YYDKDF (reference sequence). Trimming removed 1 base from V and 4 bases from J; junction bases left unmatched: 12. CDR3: CATSRVKWQGEGETQYF. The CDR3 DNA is TGTGCCACCAGCAGAGTAAAGTGGCAGGGGGAAGGAGAGACCCAGTACTTC. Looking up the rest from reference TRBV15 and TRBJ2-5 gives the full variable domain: DAMVIQNPRYQVTQFGKPVTLSCSQTLNHNVMYWYQQKSSQAPKLLFHYYDKDFNNEADTPDNFQSRRPNTSFCFLDIRSPGLGDTAMYLCATSRVKWQGEGETQYFGPGTRLLVL.

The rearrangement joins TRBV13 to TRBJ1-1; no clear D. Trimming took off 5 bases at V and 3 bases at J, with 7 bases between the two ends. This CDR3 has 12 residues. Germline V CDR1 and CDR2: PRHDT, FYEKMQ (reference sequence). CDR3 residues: CASSPRHTEAFF. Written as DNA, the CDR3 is TGTGCCAGCAGCCCCCGGCACACTGAAGCTTTCTTT.

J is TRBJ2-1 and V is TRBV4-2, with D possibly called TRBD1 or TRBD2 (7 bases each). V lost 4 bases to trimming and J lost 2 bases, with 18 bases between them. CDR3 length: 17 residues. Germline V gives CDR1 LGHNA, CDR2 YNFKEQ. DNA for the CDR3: TGTGCCAGCAGCCCAAGACAGGGAGGGGGGCCCTACAATGAGCAGTTCTTC. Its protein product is CASSPRQGGGPYNEQFF.

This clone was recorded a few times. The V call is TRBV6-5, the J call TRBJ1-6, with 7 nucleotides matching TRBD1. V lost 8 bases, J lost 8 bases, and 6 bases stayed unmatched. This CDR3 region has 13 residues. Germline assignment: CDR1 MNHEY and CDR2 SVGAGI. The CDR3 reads CASVTGRDSPLHF. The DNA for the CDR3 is TGTGCCAGCGTGACAGGGAGGGATTCACCCCTCCACTTT.

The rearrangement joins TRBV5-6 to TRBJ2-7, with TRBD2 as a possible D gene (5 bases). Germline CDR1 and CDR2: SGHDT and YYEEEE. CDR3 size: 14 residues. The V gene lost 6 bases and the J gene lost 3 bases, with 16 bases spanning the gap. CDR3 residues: CASTPGVSLYEQYF. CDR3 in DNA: TGTGCCAGCACCCCCGGGGTTTCACTCTACGAGCAGTACTTC.

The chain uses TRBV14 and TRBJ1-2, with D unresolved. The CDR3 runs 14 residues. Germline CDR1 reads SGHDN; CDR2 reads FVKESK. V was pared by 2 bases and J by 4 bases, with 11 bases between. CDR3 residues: CASSQTMWSYGYTF. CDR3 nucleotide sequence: TGTGCCAGCAGCCAAACGATGTGGAGCTATGGCTACACCTTC.

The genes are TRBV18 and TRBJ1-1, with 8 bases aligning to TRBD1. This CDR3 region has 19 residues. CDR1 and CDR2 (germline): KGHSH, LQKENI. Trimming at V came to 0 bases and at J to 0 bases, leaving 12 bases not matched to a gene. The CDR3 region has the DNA TGTGCCAGCTCACCACCGGACGCTACAGGGGGGAAATTGAACACTGAAGCTTTCTTT. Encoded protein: CASSPPDATGGKLNTEAFF.

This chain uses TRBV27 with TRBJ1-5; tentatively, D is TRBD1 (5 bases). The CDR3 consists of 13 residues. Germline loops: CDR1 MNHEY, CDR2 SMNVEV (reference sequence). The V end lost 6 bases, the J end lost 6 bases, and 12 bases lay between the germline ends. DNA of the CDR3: TGTGCCAGCAGGGGGCGGTTGGGTCAGCCCCAGCATTTT. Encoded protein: CASRGRLGQPQHF.

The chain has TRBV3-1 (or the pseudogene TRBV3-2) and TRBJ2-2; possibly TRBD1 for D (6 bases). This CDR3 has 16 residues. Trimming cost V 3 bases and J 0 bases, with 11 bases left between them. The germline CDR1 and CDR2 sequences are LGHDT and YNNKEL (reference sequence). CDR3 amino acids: CASSHRGPANTGELFF. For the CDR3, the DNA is TGTGCCAGCAGCCACAGGGGACCCGCGAACACCGGGGAGCTGTTTTTT.

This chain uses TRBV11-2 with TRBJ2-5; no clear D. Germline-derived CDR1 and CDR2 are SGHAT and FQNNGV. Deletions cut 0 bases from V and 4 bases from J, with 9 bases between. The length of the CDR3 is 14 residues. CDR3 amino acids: CASSLDSGIETQYF. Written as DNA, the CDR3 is TGTGCCAGCAGCTTAGACTCAGGAATAGAGACCCAGTACTTC.

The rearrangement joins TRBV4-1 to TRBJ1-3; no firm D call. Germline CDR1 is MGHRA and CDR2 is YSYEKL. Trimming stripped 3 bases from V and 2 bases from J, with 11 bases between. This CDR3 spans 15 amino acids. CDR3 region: CASSQSVNTGNTIYF. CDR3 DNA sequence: TGCGCCAGCAGCCAGTCGGTCAATACTGGAAACACCATATATTTT.

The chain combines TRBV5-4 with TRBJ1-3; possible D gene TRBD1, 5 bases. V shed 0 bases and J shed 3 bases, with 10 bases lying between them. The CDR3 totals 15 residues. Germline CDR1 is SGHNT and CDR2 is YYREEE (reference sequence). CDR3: CASSLGQGDGNTIYF. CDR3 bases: TGTGCCAGCAGCTTGGGTCAGGGCGATGGAAACACCATATATTTT.

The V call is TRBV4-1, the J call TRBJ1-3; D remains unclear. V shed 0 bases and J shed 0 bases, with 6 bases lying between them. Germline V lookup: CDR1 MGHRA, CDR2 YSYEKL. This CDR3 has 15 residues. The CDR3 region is CASSQEPRSGNTIYF. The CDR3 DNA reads TGCGCCAGCAGCCAAGAGCCCCGCTCTGGAAACACCATATATTTT.

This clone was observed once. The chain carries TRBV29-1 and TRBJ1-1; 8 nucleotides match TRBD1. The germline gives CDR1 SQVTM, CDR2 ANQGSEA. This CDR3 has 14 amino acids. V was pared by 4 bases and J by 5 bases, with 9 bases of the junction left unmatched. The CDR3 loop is CSVARQGMGTEAFF. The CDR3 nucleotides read TGCAGCGTTGCCCGACAGGGGATGGGGACTGAAGCTTTCTTT.

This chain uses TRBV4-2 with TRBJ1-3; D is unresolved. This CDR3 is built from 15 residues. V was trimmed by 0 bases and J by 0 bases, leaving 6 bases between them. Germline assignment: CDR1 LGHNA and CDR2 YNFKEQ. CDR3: CASSQEGYSGNTIYF. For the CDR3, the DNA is TGTGCCAGCAGCCAAGAAGGGTACTCTGGAAACACCATATATTTT.

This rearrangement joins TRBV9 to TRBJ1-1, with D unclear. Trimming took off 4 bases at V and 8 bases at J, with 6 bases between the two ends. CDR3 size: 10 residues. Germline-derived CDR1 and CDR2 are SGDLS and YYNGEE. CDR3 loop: CASSTDEAFF. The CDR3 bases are TGTGCCAGCAGCACCGACGAAGCTTTCTTT.

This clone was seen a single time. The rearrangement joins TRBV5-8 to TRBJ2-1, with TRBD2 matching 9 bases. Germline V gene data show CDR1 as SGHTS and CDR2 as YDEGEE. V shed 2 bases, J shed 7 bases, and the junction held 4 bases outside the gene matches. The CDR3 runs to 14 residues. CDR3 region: CASSLAGGRNEQFF. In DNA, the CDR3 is TGTGCCAGCAGCTTAGCGGGGGGCCGGAATGAGCAGTTCTTC.

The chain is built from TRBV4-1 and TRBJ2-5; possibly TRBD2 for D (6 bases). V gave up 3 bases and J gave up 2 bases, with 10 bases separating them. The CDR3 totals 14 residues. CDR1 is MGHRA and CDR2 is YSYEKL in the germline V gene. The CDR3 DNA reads TGCGCCAGCAGCCAGGGGGACTTTCAAGAGACCCAGTACTTC. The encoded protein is CASSQGDFQETQYF.

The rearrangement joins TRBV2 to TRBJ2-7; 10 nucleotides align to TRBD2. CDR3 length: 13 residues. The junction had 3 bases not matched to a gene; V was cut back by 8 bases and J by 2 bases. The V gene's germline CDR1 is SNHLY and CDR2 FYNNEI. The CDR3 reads CASRTSGAYEQYF. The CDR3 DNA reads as TGTGCCAGCCGGACTAGCGGAGCCTACGAGCAGTACTTC.

CDR3: CASSLEQETYGYTF. CDR3 sequence (DNA): TGTGCCAGCAGCTTAGAACAGGAGACCTATGGCTACACCTTC. The J gene is TRBJ1-2, the V gene TRBV7-2; D perhaps matches TRBD1 (5 bases). Between the trimmed V and J ends, which lost 1 base and 4 bases, there was a span of 10 bases. The CDR3 totals 14 residues. The germline gives CDR1 SGHTA, CDR2 FQGNSA.

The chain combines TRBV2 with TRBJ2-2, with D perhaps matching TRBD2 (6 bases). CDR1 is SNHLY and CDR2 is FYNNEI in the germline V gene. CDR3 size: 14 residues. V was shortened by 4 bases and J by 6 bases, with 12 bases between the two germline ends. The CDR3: CASSGLEGAGELFF. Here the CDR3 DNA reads TGTGCCAGCAGTGGTTTGGAGGGTGCCGGGGAGCTGTTTTTT.

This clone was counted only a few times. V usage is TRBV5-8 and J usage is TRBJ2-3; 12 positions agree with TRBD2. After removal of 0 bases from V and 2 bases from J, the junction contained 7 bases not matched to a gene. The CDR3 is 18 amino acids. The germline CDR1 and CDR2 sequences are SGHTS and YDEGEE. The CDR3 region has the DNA TGTGCCAGCAGCTTGGCTCTAGCGGGGGGGCCGCTCACAGATACGCAGTATTTT. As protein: CASSLALAGGPLTDTQYF.

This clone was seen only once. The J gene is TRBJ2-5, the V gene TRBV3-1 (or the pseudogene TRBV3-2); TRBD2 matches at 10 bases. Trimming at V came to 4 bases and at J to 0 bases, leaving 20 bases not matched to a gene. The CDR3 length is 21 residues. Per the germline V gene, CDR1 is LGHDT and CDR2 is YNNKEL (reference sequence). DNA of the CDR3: TGTGCCAGCAGCCCCTGCCAAGCCAAGATCTGTAGCGGGGGGTACCAAGAGACCCAGTACTTC. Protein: CASSPCQAKICSGGYQETQYF.

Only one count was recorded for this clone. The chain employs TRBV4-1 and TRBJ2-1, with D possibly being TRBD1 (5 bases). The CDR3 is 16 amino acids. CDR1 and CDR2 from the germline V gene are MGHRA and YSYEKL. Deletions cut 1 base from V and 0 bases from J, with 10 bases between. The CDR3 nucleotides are TGCGCCAGCAGCCAAGCAGTGGGGCGCTCCTACAATGAGCAGTTCTTC. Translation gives CASSQAVGRSYNEQFF.